This is a list of T cell receptor beta chains from one sample in a study of shared clonotypes between healthy human individuals. This table comes from immunoSEQ multiplex PCR, and its TCRdb copy is limited to in-frame clones, with some not included. The sample carries around 2.5 million clones, roughly 93% recorded once. Sequencing was performed on naive CD4+ T cells from PBMCs. The receptors were sampled from a man younger than 35 in good health. Some clones in this sample may be carry-over from other donors' samples. The CDR3 runs from the conserved cysteine through the conserved F or W. D genes are given only for firm matches. Clone size is stated in some rows and not others, as once, few, many or a class when expanded.

clone size: NA; V gene: TRBV5-1; J gene: TRBJ2-7; D gene: NA; CDR3 DNA: TGCGCCAGCAGCTTGGGTGGAAACTCCTACGAGCAGTACTTC; CDR3 protein: CASSLGGNSYEQYF
clone size: once; V gene: TRBV4-2; J gene: TRBJ2-1; D gene: NA; CDR3 DNA: TGTGCCAGCAGCCAAGCGGTTCGAGCTGAGCAGTTCTTC; CDR3 protein: CASSQAVRAEQFF
clone size: NA; V gene: TRBV27; J gene: TRBJ2-1; D gene: NA; CDR3 DNA: TGTGCCAGCGGTCCTCAGGGGTCGTTCAATGAGCAGTTCTTC; CDR3 protein: CASGPQGSFNEQFF
clone size: once; V gene: TRBV20-1; J gene: TRBJ2-3; D gene: NA; CDR3 DNA: TGCAGTGCGCATCACGATACGCAGTATTTT; CDR3 protein: CSAHHDTQYF
clone size: NA; V gene: TRBV28; J gene: TRBJ1-2; D gene: NA; CDR3 DNA: TGTGCCAGCAGTCTTCAAGACTATGGCTACACCTTC; CDR3 protein: CASSLQDYGYTF
clone size: NA; V gene: TRBV5-1; J gene: TRBJ2-5; D gene: NA; CDR3 DNA: TGCGCCAGCAGCCTGGACGGGACGGTATGGACCCAGTACTTC; CDR3 protein: CASSLDGTVWTQYF
clone size: NA; V gene: TRBV6-5; J gene: TRBJ1-4; D gene: TRBD1; CDR3 DNA: TGTGCCAGCAGGCCCGGACAGGTCTATGAGGAAAAACTGTTTTTT; CDR3 protein: CASRPGQVYEEKLFF
clone size: NA; V gene: TRBV4-1; J gene: TRBJ2-7; D gene: TRBD1; CDR3 DNA: TGCGCCAGCAGCCGCGCTGACAGGGACCCCTACGAGCAGTACTTC; CDR3 protein: CASSRADRDPYEQYF
clone size: NA; V gene: TRBV7-9; J gene: TRBJ2-5; D gene: NA; CDR3 DNA: TGTGCCAGCAGCCGCCGCACAGCAACTGGGCAAGAGACCCAGTACTTC; CDR3 protein: CASSRRTATGQETQYF
clone size: NA; V gene: TRBV29-1; J gene: TRBJ1-5; D gene: NA; CDR3 DNA: TGCAGCGTTGAAAATGGTCCGGGCCAGCCCCAGCATTTT; CDR3 protein: CSVENGPGQPQHF
clone size: NA; V gene: TRBV5-1; J gene: TRBJ2-7; D gene: NA; CDR3 DNA: TGCGCCAGCAGCCAAGGAGCCGGGACGTTCTCCTACGAGCAGTACTTC; CDR3 protein: CASSQGAGTFSYEQYF
clone size: NA; V gene: TRBV12-5; J gene: TRBJ2-2; D gene: TRBD2; CDR3 DNA: TGTGCTAGTGGTTTGTCATTAGCGGGAGGGACCGGGGAGCTGTTTTTT; CDR3 protein: CASGLSLAGGTGELFF
clone size: NA; V gene: TRBV19; J gene: TRBJ1-1; D gene: TRBD1; CDR3 DNA: TGTGCCAGTAGTATTTTCCGGGACAGGGTGCGTGCTTTCTTT; CDR3 protein: CASSIFRDRVRAFF
clone size: NA; V gene: TRBV18; J gene: TRBJ1-1; D gene: NA; CDR3 DNA: TGTGCCAGCTCACCTTCAACAGTTACCACTGAAGCTTTCTTT; CDR3 protein: CASSPSTVTTEAFF
clone size: NA; V gene: TRBV19; J gene: TRBJ1-5; D gene: NA; CDR3 DNA: TGTGCCAGTAGTACGCGACATGATGGGGGCAATCAGCCCCAGCATTTT; CDR3 protein: CASSTRHDGGNQPQHF
clone size: NA; V gene: TRBV6-6; J gene: TRBJ1-1; D gene: NA; CDR3 DNA: TGTGCCAGCAGTTATCAGGGACGGGCTTTCTTT; CDR3 protein: CASSYQGRAFF
clone size: NA; V gene: TRBV2; J gene: TRBJ1-3; D gene: NA; CDR3 DNA: TGTGCCACCCAGAAAACAGGTCCTGGAAACACCATATATTTT; CDR3 protein: CATQKTGPGNTIYF
clone size: NA; V gene: TRBV11-2; J gene: TRBJ2-5; D gene: NA; CDR3 DNA: TGTGCCAGCAGCTTAGATCGCGGGAGAGGGGGGGAGACCCAGTACTTC; CDR3 protein: CASSLDRGRGGETQYF
clone size: NA; V gene: TRBV7-9; J gene: TRBJ2-1; D gene: TRBD2; CDR3 DNA: TGTGCCAGCAGCTTAAGCGGGAGTAGTGGTGAGCAGTTCTTC; CDR3 protein: CASSLSGSSGEQFF
clone size: NA; V gene: TRBV19; J gene: TRBJ1-2; D gene: NA; CDR3 DNA: TGTGCCAGTAGGGGTATAGGTACCGACTATGGCTACACCTTC; CDR3 protein: CASRGIGTDYGYTF
clone size: once; V gene: TRBV28; J gene: TRBJ1-1; D gene: NA; CDR3 DNA: TGTGCCAGCAGCGAAATTACGGGGGCCGCGAACACTGAAGCTTTCTTT; CDR3 protein: CASSEITGAANTEAFF
clone size: once; V gene: TRBV29-1; J gene: TRBJ1-1; D gene: NA; CDR3 DNA: TGCAGCGTTGTTGATTATCAATTGAACACTGAAGCTTTCTTT; CDR3 protein: CSVVDYQLNTEAFF
clone size: NA; V gene: TRBV29-1; J gene: TRBJ2-3; D gene: NA; CDR3 DNA: TGCAGCGTTGAAAGACGGAGCACAGATACGCAGTATTTT; CDR3 protein: CSVERRSTDTQYF
clone size: NA; V gene: TRBV5-1; J gene: TRBJ1-1; D gene: TRBD1; CDR3 DNA: TGCGCCAGCAGCCGCTGGCCACAGGGGATTGGTGAAGCTTTCTTT; CDR3 protein: CASSRWPQGIGEAFF
clone size: NA; V gene: TRBV9; J gene: TRBJ1-5; D gene: NA; CDR3 DNA: TGTGCCAGCAGCGTAGGTAAGAGCAATCAGCCCCAGCATTTT; CDR3 protein: CASSVGKSNQPQHF
clone size: few; V gene: TRBV5-4; J gene: TRBJ1-4; D gene: NA; CDR3 DNA: TGTGCCAGCACCAGGGAAGGCTCGGCGGAAAAACTGTTTTTT; CDR3 protein: CASTREGSAEKLFF